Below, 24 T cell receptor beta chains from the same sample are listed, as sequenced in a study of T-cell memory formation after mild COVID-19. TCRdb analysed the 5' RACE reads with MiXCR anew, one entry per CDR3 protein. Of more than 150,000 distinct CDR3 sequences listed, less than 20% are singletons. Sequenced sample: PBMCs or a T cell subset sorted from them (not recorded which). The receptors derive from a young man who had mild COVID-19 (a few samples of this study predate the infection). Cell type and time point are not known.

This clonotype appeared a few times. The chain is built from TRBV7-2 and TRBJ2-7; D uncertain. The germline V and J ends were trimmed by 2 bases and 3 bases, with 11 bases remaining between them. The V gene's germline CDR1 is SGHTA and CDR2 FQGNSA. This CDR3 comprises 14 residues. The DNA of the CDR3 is TGTGCCAGCAGCTTAATTGCTGCAAGCTACGAGCAGTACTTC. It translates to CASSLIAASYEQYF.

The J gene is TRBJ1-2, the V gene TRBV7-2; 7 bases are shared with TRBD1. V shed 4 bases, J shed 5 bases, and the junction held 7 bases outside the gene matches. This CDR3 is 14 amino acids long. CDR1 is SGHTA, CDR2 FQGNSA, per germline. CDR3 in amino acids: CASSSKGARYGYTF. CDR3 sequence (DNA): TGTGCCAGCAGCTCAAAGGGGGCCAGGTATGGCTACACCTTC.

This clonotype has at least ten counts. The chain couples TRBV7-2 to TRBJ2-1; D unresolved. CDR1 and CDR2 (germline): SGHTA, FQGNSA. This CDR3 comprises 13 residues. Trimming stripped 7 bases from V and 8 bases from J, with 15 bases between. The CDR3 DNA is TGTGCCAGCACCCTGCATGCTTCCGATGAGCAGTTCTTC. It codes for CASTLHASDEQFF.

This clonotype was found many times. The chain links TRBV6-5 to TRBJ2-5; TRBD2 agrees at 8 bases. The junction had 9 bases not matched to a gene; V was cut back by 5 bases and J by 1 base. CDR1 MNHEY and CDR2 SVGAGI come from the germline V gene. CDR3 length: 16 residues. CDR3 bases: TGTGCCAGCAGTGCCCTAGGACGGGGGGGCCAAGAGACCCAGTACTTC. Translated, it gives CASSALGRGGQETQYF.

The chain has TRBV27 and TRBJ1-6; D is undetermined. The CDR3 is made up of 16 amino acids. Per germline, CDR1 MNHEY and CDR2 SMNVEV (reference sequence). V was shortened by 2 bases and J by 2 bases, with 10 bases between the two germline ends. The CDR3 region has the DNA TGTGCCAGCAGTTTAAGTCGGTCTACCTATAATTCACCCCTCCACTTT. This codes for CASSLSRSTYNSPLHF.

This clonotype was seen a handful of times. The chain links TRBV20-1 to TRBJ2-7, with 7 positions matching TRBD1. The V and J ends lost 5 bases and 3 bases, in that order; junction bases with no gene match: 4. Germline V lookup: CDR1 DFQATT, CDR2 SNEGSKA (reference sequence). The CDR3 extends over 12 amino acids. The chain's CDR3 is CSAARQGYEQYV. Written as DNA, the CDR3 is TGCAGTGCTGCCCGACAGGGCTACGAGCAGTACGTC.

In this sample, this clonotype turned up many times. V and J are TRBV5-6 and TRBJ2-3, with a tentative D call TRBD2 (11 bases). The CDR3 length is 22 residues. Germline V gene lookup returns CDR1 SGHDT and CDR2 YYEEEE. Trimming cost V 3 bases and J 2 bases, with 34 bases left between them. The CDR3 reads CASSSPRGQGTLLAGVTDTQYF. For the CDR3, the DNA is TGTGCCAGCAGCTCCCCCAGGGGACAGGGGACCCTACTAGCGGGGGTCACAGATACGCAGTATTTT.

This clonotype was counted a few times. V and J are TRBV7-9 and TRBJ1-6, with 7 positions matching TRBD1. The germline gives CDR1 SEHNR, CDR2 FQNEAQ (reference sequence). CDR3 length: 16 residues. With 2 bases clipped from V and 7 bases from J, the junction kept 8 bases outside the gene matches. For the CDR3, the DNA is TGTGCCAGCAGCTTACGTCTCGGGACAGACAATTCACCCCTCCACTTT. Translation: CASSLRLGTDNSPLHF. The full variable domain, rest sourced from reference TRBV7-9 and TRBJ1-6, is DTGVSQNPRHKITKRGQNVTFRCDPISEHNRLYWYRQTLGQGPEFLTYFQNEAQLEKSRLLSDRFSAERPKGSFSTLEIQRTEQGDSAMYLCASSLRLGTDNSPLHFGNGTRLTVT.

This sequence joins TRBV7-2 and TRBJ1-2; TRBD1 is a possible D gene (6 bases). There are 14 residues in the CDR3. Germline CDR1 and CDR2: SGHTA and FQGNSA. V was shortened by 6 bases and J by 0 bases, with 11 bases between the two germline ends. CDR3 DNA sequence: TGTGCCAGCAGTCAGGGGACGGCTAACTATGGCTACACCTTC. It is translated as CASSQGTANYGYTF.

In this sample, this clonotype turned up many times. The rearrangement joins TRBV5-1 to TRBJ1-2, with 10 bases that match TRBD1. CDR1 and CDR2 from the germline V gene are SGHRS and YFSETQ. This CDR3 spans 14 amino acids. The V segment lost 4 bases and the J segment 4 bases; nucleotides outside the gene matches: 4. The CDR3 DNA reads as TGCGCCAGCAGCCGGGACAGGGGCGTCTATGGCTACACCTTC. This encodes CASSRDRGVYGYTF.

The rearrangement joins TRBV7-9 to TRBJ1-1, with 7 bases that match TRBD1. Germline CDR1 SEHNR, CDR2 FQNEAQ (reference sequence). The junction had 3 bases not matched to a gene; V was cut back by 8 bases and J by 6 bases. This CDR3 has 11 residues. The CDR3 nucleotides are TGTGCCAGCGACAGGGAGGCTGAAGCTTTCTTT. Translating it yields CASDREAEAFF. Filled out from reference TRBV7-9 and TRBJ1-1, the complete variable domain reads DTGVSQNPRHKITKRGQNVTFRCDPISEHNRLYWYRQTLGQGPEFLTYFQNEAQLEKSRLLSDRFSAERPKGSFSTLEIQRTEQGDSAMYLCASDREAEAFFGQGTRLTVV.

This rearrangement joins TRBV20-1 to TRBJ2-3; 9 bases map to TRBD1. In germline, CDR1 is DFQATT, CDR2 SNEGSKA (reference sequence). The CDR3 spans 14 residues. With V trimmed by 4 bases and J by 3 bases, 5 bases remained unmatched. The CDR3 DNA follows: TGCAGTGCTAATGGACAGGGGAGTACAGATACGCAGTATTTT. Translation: CSANGQGSTDTQYF.

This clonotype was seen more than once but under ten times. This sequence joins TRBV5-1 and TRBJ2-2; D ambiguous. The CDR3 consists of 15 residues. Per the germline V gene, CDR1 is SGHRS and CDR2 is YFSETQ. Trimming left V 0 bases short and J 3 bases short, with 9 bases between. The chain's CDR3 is CASSLEPVYTGELFF. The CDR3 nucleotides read TGCGCCAGCAGCTTGGAACCCGTTTACACCGGGGAGCTGTTTTTT.

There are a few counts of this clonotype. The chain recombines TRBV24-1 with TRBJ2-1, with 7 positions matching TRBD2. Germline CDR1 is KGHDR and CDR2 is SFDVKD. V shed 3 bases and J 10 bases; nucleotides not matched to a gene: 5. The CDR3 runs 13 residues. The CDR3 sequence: CATSDRGLQEQFF. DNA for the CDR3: TGTGCCACCAGTGATCGGGGACTACAGGAGCAGTTCTTC.

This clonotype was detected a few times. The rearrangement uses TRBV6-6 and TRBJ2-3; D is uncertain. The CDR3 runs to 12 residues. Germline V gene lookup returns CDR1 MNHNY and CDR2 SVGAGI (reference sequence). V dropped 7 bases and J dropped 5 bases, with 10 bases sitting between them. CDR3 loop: CASNYRGDTQYF. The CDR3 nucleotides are TGTGCCAGCAACTATCGAGGAGATACGCAGTATTTT.

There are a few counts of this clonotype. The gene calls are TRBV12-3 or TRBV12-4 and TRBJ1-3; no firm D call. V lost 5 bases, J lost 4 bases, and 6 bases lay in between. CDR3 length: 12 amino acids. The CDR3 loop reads CASSSRGNTIYF. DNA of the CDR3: TGTGCCAGCAGTAGCAGAGGAAACACCATATATTTT.

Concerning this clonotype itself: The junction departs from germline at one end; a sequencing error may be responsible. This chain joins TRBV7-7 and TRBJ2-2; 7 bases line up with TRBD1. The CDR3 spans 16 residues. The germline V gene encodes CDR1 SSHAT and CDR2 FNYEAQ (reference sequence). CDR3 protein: CASSLAGTDSTGELFF. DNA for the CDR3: TGTGCTAGCAGCTTGGCCGGGACAGATAGTACCGGGGAGCTGTTTTTT.

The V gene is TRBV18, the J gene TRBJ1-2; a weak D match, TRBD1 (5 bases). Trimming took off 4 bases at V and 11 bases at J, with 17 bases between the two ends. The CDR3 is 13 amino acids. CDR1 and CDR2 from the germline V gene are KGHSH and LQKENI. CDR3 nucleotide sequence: TGTGCCAGCTCACTTTTACAGGTTTGGGCGTACACCTTC. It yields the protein CASSLLQVWAYTF.

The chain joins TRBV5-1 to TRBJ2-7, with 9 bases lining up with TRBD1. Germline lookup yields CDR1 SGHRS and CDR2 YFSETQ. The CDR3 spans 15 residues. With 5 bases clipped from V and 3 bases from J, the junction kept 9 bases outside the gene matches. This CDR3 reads CASRSGTGNFYEQYF. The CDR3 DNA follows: TGCGCCAGCAGATCTGGGACAGGGAATTTCTACGAGCAGTACTTC. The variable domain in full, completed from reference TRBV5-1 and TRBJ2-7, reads KAGVTQTPRYLIKTRGQQVTLSCSPISGHRSVSWYQQTPGQGLQFLFEYFSETQRNKGNFPGRFSGRQFSNSRSEMNVSTLELGDSALYLCASRSGTGNFYEQYFGPGTRLTVT.

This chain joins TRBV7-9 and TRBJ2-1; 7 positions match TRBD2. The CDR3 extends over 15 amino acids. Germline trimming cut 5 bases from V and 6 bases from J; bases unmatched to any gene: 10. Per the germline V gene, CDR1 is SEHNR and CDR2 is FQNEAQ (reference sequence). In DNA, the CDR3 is TGTGCCAGCAGCCCATGGGGACTAAGCTCCAATGAGCAGTTCTTC. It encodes CASSPWGLSSNEQFF.

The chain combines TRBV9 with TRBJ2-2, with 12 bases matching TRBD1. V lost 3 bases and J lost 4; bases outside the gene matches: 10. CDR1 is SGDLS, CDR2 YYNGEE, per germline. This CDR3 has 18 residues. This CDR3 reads CASSAGTGGASLTGELFF. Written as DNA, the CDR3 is TGTGCCAGCAGCGCCGGGACAGGGGGCGCCTCCCTCACCGGGGAGCTGTTTTTT.

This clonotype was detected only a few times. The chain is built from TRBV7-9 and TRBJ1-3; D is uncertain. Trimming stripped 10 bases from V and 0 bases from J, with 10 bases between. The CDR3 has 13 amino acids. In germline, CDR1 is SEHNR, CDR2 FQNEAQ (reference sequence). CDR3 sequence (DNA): TGTGCCACCACATCCGCCTCTGGAAACACCATATATTTT. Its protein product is CATTSASGNTIYF.

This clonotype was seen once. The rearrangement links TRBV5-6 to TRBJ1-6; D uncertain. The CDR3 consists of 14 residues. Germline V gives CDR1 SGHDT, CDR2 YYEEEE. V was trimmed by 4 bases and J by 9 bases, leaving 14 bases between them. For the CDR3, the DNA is TGTGCCAGCAGCACCGGGAAAAGGGTTTCACCCCTCCACTTT. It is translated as CASSTGKRVSPLHF.

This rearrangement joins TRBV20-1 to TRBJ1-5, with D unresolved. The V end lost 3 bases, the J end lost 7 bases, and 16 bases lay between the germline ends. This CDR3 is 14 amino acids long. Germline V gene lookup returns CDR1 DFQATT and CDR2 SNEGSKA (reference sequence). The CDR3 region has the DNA TGCAGTGCTAGTCCCTTGTTCGGTAGACAGCCCCAGCATTTT. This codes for CSASPLFGRQPQHF.